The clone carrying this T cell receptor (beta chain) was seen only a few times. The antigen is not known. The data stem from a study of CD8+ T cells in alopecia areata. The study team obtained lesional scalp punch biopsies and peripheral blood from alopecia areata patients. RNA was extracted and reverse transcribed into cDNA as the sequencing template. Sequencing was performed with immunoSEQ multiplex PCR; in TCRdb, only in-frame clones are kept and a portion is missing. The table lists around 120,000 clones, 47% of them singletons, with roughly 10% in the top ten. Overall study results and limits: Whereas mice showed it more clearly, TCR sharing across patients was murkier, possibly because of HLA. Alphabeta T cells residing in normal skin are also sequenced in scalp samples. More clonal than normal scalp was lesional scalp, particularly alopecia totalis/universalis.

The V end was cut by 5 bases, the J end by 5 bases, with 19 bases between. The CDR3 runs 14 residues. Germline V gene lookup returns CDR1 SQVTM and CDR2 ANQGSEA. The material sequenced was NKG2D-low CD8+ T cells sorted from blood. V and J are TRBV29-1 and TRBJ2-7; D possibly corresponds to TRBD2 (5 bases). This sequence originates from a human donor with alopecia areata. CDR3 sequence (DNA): TGCAGCGTTATAAGGACGGGATATGACCACGAGCAGTACTTC. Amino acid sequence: CSVIRTGYDHEQYF.